These 4 T cell receptor beta chains came from one sample sequenced in a study of shared clonotypes between healthy human individuals. Produced via immunoSEQ multiplex PCR; TCRdb's table is partial and in-frame only. The repertoire consists of some 200,000 clones, with 60% to 75% occurring once and the leading ten covering around 9.3%. Input material: memory CD4+ T cells sorted from blood. This sample's subset: CD45RA-negative fraction. Receptors originate from a man aged 30-40 years in good health.

The chain employs TRBV11-2 and TRBJ2-1, with 11 positions matching TRBD2. Per the germline V gene, CDR1 is SGHAT and CDR2 is FQNNGV. V trimming: 6 bases; J trimming: 4 bases; junction bases outside the gene matches: 8. This CDR3 is built from 16 residues. The CDR3 loop reads CASRDIAGGLYNEQFF. Written as DNA, the CDR3 is TGTGCCAGCAGAGACATAGCGGGAGGGTTATACAATGAGCAGTTCTTC.

This chain joins TRBV5-4 and TRBJ2-3, with 9 bases aligning to TRBD2. V dropped 4 bases and J dropped 3; count of bases not matched to a gene: 9. This CDR3 contains 16 residues. The germline V gene encodes CDR1 SGHNT and CDR2 YYREEE (reference sequence). The CDR3 is CASSPGGLAGTDTQYF. CDR3 coding DNA: TGTGCCAGCAGCCCGGGGGGACTAGCCGGAACAGATACGCAGTATTTT.

The gene calls are TRBV5-4 and TRBJ1-3; D is perhaps TRBD1 (6 bases). The CDR3 consists of 12 residues. V dropped 4 bases and J dropped 9 bases, with 11 bases sitting between them. The germline V gene encodes CDR1 SGHNT and CDR2 YYREEE (reference sequence). As DNA, the CDR3 is TGTGCCAGCAGCCATAAAGGGGGCACCATATATTTT. Residues: CASSHKGGTIYF. The full variable domain, its missing parts supplied by reference TRBV5-4 and TRBJ1-3, is ETGVTQSPTHLIKTRGQQVTLRCSSQSGHNTVSWYQQALGQGPQFIFQYYREEENGRGNFPPRFSGLQFPNYSSELNVNALELDDSALYLCASSHKGGTIYFGEGSWLTVV.

CDR3 DNA: TGCGCCAGCAGCCTGGGACAGGGGGCGGCTCAGACCCAGTACTTC. Translated, it gives CASSLGQGAAQTQYF. The rearrangement links TRBV5-1 to TRBJ2-5; 12 nucleotides agree with TRBD1. V was pared by 4 bases and J by 6 bases, with 7 bases of the junction left unmatched. Germline loops: CDR1 SGHRS, CDR2 YFSETQ. CDR3 length: 15 amino acids.